The 12 T cell receptor beta chains given below trace back to one sample, sequenced in a study of T cell changes during pregnancy in multiple sclerosis. Clones were sequenced by immunoSEQ multiplex PCR, and TCRdb holds only the in-frame ones, with some missing. The table lists about 64,000 clones, roughly 92% of them singletons. The sequenced sample was peripheral blood, obtained in the second trimester of pregnancy. The receptors were sampled from a female donor with multiple sclerosis, enrolled in a pregnancy study.

This clone was seen more than once but under ten times. The rearrangement joins TRBV10-1 to TRBJ2-7; 8 nucleotides align to TRBD1. The CDR3 contains 15 residues. The V gene end was trimmed by 6 bases and the J gene end by 0 bases; junction bases not matched to a gene: 7. Germline V gene data show CDR1 as WNHNN and CDR2 as SYGVQD (reference sequence). The CDR3 nucleotides are TGCGCCAGCAGCGATGGACAGGGCGACTCCTACGAGCAGTACTTC. Protein product: CASSDGQGDSYEQYF.

The rearrangement links TRBV7-2 to TRBJ2-2, with 9 bases lining up with TRBD1. Looked up from germline, CDR1 is SGHTA and CDR2 is FQGNSA. The CDR3 totals 14 residues. V was clipped by 11 bases and J by 7 bases; unmatched bases: 11. The CDR3 nucleotides are TGTGCCTCCATGGGACAGGGCTCAGGCGGGGAGCTGTTTTTT. Translating gives CASMGQGSGGELFF.

This clone was recorded once. This chain joins TRBV15 and TRBJ1-2; D possibly corresponds to TRBD1 (6 bases). CDR1 LNHNV and CDR2 YYDKDF come from the germline V gene (reference sequence). CDR3 length: 16 amino acids. V lost 0 bases and J lost 6, with 17 bases in between. CDR3 bases: TGTGCCACCAGCAGAGATCCCGGGGGGCGTAAAGATGGCTACACCTTC. This codes for CATSRDPGGRKDGYTF.

The chain has TRBV5-6 and TRBJ2-3; perhaps TRBD2 as D (5 bases). The CDR3 has 12 amino acids. V gave up 2 bases and J gave up 4 bases, with 5 bases separating them. Germline values: CDR1 SGHDT, CDR2 YYEEEE. The CDR3 loop reads CASSFSADTQYF. The CDR3 region has the DNA TGTGCCAGCAGCTTTAGCGCAGATACGCAGTATTTT. The full variable domain, its missing parts supplied by reference TRBV5-6 and TRBJ2-3, is DAGVTQSPTHLIKTRGQQVTLRCSPKSGHDTVSWYQQALGQGPQFIFQYYEEEERQRGNFPDRFSGHQFPNYSSELNVNALLLGDSALYLCASSFSADTQYFGPGTRLTVL.

V usage is TRBV4-3 and J usage is TRBJ2-5; 7 nucleotides line up with TRBD1. Judging by the DNA end, TRBJ2-7 fits better; the J call may be wrong. The CDR3 is 15 residues long. CDR1 and CDR2 from the germline V gene are LGHNA and YSLEER. For the CDR3, the DNA is TGCGCCAGCAGCTCAAGACAGGGTTTGAACTACGAGCAGTACTTC. Its protein product is CASSSRQGLNYEQYF.

The chain couples TRBV7-2 to TRBJ1-1; D not resolved. Trimming left V 1 base short and J 3 bases short, with 9 bases between. CDR1 SGHTA and CDR2 FQGNSA come from the germline V gene. The CDR3 extends over 14 amino acids. The CDR3 region has the DNA TGTGCCAGCAGCTTAGTACACATTGACACTGAAGCTTTCTTT. Encoded protein: CASSLVHIDTEAFF.

This clone was picked up one time. The genes are TRBV5-1 and TRBJ1-4; D possibly corresponds to TRBD1 (5 bases). Trimming left V 0 bases short and J 3 bases short, with 15 bases between. The CDR3 has 17 residues. Germline CDR1 reads SGHRS; CDR2 reads YFSETQ. In DNA, the CDR3 is TGCGCCAGCAGCTTGGTTCTCGGGGGTAGGGCTAATGAAAAACTGTTTTTT. Translation: CASSLVLGGRANEKLFF.

This clone was seen a few times. V and J are TRBV4-1 and TRBJ1-3; the match to TRBD1 covers 7 bases. Germline-derived CDR1 and CDR2 are MGHRA and YSYEKL. With V trimmed by 0 bases and J by 7 bases, 3 bases remained unmatched. The CDR3 has 14 residues. The CDR3 loop reads CASSQEGQPNTIYF. In DNA, the CDR3 is TGCGCCAGCAGCCAAGAGGGACAGCCGAACACCATATATTTT.

The chain links TRBV7-6 to TRBJ1-3, with D unclear. Germline V CDR1 and CDR2: SGHVS, FNYEAQ. V lost 5 bases and J lost 1, with 3 bases in between. This CDR3 is built from 12 residues. The CDR3 sequence: CASSQSGNTIYF. The CDR3 DNA sequence: TGTGCCAGCAGCCAGTCTGGAAACACCATATATTTT.

This clone is a singleton in its sample. V is TRBV5-6 and J is TRBJ2-2; weak D call: TRBD2 (5 bases). Looked up from germline, CDR1 is SGHDT and CDR2 is YYEEEE. The CDR3 loop spans 16 amino acids. V shed 0 bases and J shed 5 bases, with 14 bases lying between them. This CDR3 reads CASSLDPGVKTGELFF. The CDR3 DNA reads TGTGCCAGCAGCTTGGATCCCGGGGTTAAGACCGGGGAGCTGTTTTTT. The variable domain in full, completed from reference TRBV5-6 and TRBJ2-2, reads DAGVTQSPTHLIKTRGQQVTLRCSPKSGHDTVSWYQQALGQGPQFIFQYYEEEERQRGNFPDRFSGHQFPNYSSELNVNALLLGDSALYLCASSLDPGVKTGELFFGEGSRLTVL.

V and J are TRBV29-1 and TRBJ2-3; 7 positions match TRBD1. The CDR3 runs 12 residues. The germline CDR1 and CDR2 sequences are SQVTM and ANQGSEA. V was pared by 6 bases and J by 1 base, with 1 base of the junction left unmatched. The CDR3 region has the DNA TGCAGCGTCGACAGGGGCACAGATACGCAGTATTTT. This translates into CSVDRGTDTQYF.

The V gene is TRBV4-1, the J gene TRBJ1-4, with a possible D match to TRBD1 (6 bases). Germline V CDR1 and CDR2: MGHRA, YSYEKL. The CDR3 is 14 amino acids. V lost 1 base and J 8 bases, leaving 11 bases between the germline ends. Written as DNA, the CDR3 is TGCGCCAGCAGCCAAGTAACAGGGAGCGAAAAACTGTTTTTT. This codes for CASSQVTGSEKLFF.